A selection of T cell receptor beta chains follows, all from one sample in a study of blood T cell repertoires in COVID-19. Libraries were prepared by immunoSEQ multiplex PCR; TCRdb keeps only in-frame clonotypes and omits some of them. The data contain about 350,000 clones, around 90% of them singletons. The sample consisted of peripheral blood. Receptors originate from a woman aged 55-69 years with COVID-19, enrolled during active disease. The CDR3 runs from the conserved cysteine through the conserved F or W. Fields, in order: D gene, V gene, J gene, CDR3 DNA, CDR3 protein. D genes are given only for firm matches.

D: -; V: TRBV7-9; J: TRBJ1-1; DNA: TGTGCCAGCAGCTTAGTAGGGGAAATGAGTGCTTTCTTT; CDR3: CASSLVGEMSAFF
D: TRBD1; V: TRBV19; J: TRBJ1-1; DNA: TGTGCCAGTAGGGACAGGATAAACACTGAAGCTTTCTTT; CDR3: CASRDRINTEAFF
D: -; V: TRBV5-1; J: TRBJ2-3; DNA: TGCGCCAGTCAGGCCGGCTCCATGGGCCCAGATACGCAGTATTTT; CDR3: CASQAGSMGPDTQYF
D: -; V: TRBV29-1; J: TRBJ2-7; DNA: TGCAGCGTTCCCGGGACTTACGAGCAGTACTTC; CDR3: CSVPGTYEQYF
D: TRBD1; V: TRBV7-3; J: TRBJ1-6; DNA: TGTGCCAGCAGCTTAACTGGCGGGACAGGACGATATAATTCACCCCTCCACTTT; CDR3: CASSLTGGTGRYNSPLHF
D: -; V: TRBV19; J: TRBJ1-3; DNA: TGTGCCAGTTCCCAAGCTTTAACAGGCCCCTCTGGAAACACCATATATTTT; CDR3: CASSQALTGPSGNTIYF
D: -; V: TRBV5-8; J: TRBJ2-3; DNA: TGTGCCAGCAGCTTGGTCGGGGGTTCTCGTACGCAGTATTTT; CDR3: CASSLVGGSRTQYF
D: -; V: TRBV28; J: TRBJ1-3; DNA: TGTGCCAGCAGTTCCCCCGCTGCAGGGTCTGGAAACACCATATATTTT; CDR3: CASSSPAAGSGNTIYF
D: -; V: TRBV19; J: TRBJ1-1; DNA: TGTGCCAGTAGTATAAGCGTTGAAGCTTTCTTT; CDR3: CASSISVEAFF
D: TRBD2; V: TRBV4-2; J: TRBJ2-1; DNA: TGTGCCAGCAGCCCCCTCGCAGCCTCAAGGGCTAGCGGGTCCAATGAGCAGTTCTTC; CDR3: CASSPLAASRASGSNEQFF
D: -; V: TRBV15; J: TRBJ1-6; DNA: TGTGCCACCAGCAGAGATTTGCGTTCAGGACACACTTCTGATTCACCCCTCCACTTT; CDR3: CATSRDLRSGHTSDSPLHF